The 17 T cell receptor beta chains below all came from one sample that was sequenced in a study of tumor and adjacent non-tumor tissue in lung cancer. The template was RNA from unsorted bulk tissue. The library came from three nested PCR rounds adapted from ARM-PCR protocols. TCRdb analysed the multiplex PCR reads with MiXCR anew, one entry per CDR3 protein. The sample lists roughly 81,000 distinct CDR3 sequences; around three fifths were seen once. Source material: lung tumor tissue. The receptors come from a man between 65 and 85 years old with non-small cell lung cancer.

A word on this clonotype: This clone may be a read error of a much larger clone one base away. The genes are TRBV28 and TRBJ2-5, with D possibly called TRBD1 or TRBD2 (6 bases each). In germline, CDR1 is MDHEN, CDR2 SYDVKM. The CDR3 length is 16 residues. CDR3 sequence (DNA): TGTGCCAGCAGTTCCCCCGGGGGCTCGTACCAAGAGACCCAGTGCTTC. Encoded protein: CASSSPGGSYQETQCF.

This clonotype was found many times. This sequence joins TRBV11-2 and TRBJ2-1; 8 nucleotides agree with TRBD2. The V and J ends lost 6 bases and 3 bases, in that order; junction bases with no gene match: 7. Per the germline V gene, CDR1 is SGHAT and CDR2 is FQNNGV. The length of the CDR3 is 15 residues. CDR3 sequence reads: CASSLQSGGYNEQFF. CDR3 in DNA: TGTGCCAGCAGTCTCCAGAGCGGGGGCTACAATGAGCAGTTCTTC.

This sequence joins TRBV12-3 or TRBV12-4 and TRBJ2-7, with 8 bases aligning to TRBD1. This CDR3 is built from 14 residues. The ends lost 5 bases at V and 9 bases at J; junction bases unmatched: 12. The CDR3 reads CASSRQGIGNVQYF. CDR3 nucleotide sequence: TGTGCCAGCAGTAGACAGGGGATAGGCAACGTGCAGTACTTC.

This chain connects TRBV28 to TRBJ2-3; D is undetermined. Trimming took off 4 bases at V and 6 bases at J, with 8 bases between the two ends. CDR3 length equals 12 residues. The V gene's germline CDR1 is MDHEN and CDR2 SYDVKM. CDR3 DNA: TGTGCCAGCAGTTCTCGAGGCGATACGCAGTATTTT. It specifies CASSSRGDTQYF.

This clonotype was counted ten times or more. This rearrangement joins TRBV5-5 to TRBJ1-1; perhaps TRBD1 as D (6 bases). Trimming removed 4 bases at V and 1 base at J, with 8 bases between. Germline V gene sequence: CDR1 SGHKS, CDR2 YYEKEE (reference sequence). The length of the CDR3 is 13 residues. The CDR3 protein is CASSPQGNTEAFF. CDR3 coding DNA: TGTGCCAGCAGCCCACAGGGGAACACTGAAGCTTTCTTT.

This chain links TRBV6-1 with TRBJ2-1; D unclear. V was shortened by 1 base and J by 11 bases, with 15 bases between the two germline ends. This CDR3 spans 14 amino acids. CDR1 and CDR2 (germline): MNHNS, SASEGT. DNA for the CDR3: TGTGCCAGCAGTGAAGGAGTAGCTGTCCATAAGCAGTTCTTC. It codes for CASSEGVAVHKQFF.

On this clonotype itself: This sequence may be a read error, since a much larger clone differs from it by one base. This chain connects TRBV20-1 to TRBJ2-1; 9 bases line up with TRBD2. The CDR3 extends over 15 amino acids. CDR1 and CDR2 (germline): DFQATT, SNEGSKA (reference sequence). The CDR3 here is CSARGVAGVYNEQSF. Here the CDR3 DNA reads TGCAGTGCTAGGGGTGTAGCGGGAGTCTACAATGAGCAGTCCTTC.

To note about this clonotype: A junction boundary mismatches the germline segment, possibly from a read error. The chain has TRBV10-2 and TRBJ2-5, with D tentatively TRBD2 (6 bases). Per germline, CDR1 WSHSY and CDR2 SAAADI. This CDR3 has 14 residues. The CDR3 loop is CASWGVRTEETQYF. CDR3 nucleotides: TGTGCCAGTTGGGGGGTCAGGACGGAAGAGACCCAGTACTTC.

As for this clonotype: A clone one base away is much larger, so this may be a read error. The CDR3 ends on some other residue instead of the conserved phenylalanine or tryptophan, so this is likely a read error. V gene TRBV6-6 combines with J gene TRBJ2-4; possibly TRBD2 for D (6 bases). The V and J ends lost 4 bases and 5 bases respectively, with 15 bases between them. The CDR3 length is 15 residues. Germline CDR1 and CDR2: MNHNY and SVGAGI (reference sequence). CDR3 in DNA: TGTGCCAGCAGTTTCCCCCCGGGAGTGGAAAACATTCAGTACTTA. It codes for CASSFPPGVENIQYL.

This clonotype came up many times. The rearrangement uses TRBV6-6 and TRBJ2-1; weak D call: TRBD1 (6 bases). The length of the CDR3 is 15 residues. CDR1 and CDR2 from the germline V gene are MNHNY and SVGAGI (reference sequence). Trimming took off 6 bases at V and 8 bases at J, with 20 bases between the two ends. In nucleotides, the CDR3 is TGTGCCAGCAGCCCGGGACACCGGAGGTTCGATGAGCAGTTCTTC. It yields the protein CASSPGHRRFDEQFF.

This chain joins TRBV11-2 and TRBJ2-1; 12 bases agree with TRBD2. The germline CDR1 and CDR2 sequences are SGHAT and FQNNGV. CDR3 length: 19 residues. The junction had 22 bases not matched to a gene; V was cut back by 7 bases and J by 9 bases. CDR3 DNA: TGTGCCAGCAACTTTTTAGGTGCAGGACTAGCGGGGATGGGAAGTGAGCAGTTCTTC. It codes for CASNFLGAGLAGMGSEQFF. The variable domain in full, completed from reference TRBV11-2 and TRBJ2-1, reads EAGVAQSPRYKIIEKRQSVAFWCNPISGHATLYWYQQILGQGPKLLIQFQNNGVVDDSQLPKDRFSAERLKGVDSTLKIQPAKLEDSAVYLCASNFLGAGLAGMGSEQFFGPGTRLTVL.

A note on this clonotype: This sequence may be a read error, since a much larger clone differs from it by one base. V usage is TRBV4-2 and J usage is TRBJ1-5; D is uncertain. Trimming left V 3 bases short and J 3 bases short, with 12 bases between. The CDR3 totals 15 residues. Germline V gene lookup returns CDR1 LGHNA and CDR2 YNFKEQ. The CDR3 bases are TGTGCCAGCAGCCAGGATGGGGATAACAATCAGCCCCAGCATTTT. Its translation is CASSQDGDNNQPQHF.

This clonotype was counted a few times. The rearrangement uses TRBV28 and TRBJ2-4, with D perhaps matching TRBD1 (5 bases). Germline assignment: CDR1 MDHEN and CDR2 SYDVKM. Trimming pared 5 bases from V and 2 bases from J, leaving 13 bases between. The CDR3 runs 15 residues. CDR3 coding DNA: TGTGCCAGCAGTAGACAAGGGGCGTCCAAAAACATTCAGTACTTC. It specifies CASSRQGASKNIQYF.

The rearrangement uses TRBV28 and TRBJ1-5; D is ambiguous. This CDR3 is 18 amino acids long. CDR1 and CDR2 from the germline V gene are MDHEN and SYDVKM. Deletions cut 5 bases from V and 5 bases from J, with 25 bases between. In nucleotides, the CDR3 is TGTGCCAGCAGTCCTTACCTCCGGTCTGACACGGCTGATCAGCCCCAGCATTTT. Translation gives CASSPYLRSDTADQPQHF.

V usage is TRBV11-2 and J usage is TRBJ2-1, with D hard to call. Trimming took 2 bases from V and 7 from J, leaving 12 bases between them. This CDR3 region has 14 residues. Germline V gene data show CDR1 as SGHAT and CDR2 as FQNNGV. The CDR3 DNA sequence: TGTGCCAGCAGCTTACGACCGGTGGGAAATGAGCAGTTCTTC. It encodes CASSLRPVGNEQFF. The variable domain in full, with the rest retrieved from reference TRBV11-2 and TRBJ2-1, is EAGVAQSPRYKIIEKRQSVAFWCNPISGHATLYWYQQILGQGPKLLIQFQNNGVVDDSQLPKDRFSAERLKGVDSTLKIQPAKLEDSAVYLCASSLRPVGNEQFFGPGTRLTVL.

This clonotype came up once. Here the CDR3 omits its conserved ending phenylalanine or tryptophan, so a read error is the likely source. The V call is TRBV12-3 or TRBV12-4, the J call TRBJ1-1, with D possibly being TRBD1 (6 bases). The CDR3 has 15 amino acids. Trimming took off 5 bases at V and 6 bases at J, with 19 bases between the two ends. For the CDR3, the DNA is TGTGCCAGCAGTCACATCACAGGGAGGGTCCCTGAAGCTTTCATT. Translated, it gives CASSHITGRVPEAFI.

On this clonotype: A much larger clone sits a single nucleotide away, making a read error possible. The CDR3 reads CATSKSGPEIQYF. The CDR3 nucleotides read TGTGCCACCAGTAAGTCAGGACCCGAGATCCAGTACTTC. J is TRBJ2-5 and V is TRBV24-1; D is unresolved. The CDR3 covers 13 residues. Germline V lookup: CDR1 KGHDR, CDR2 SFDVKD.